This TCR beta chain originates from a study of T cells in Graves' hyperthyroidism and ophthalmopathy. Template material for amplifying TCR beta CDR3 regions consisted of RNA transcripts. HTBI primers were used for first-round RT-PCR of the TCR CDR3. TCRdb ran MiXCR on the multiplex PCR reads and lists one entry per CDR3 protein. The sample consists of 800,000 or so distinct CDR3 sequences, around 38% of them appearing once. The CDR3 loop spans 14 amino acids. In germline, CDR1 is SGHRS, CDR2 YFSETQ. The V and J ends lost 0 bases and 7 bases respectively, with 14 bases between them. The J gene is TRBJ2-7, the V gene TRBV5-1; maybe TRBD1 (5 bases). The sample was blood. The source of this sequence is a man aged 18 to 29 with Graves' hyperthyroidism. This CDR3 reads CASSLEGVGWEQYF. The CDR3 nucleotides read TGCGCCAGCAGCTTGGAAGGGGTCGGATGGGAGCAGTACTTC.